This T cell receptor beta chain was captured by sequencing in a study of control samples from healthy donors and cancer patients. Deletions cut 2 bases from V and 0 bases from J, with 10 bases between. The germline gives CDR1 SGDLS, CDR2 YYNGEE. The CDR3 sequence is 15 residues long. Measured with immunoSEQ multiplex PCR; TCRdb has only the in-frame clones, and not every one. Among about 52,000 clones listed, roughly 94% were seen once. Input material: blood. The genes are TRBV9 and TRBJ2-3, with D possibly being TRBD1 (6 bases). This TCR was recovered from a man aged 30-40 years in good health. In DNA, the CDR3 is TGTGCCAGCAGCGTCAGGGGCCTGAGCACAGATACGCAGTATTTT. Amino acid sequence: CASSVRGLSTDTQYF.